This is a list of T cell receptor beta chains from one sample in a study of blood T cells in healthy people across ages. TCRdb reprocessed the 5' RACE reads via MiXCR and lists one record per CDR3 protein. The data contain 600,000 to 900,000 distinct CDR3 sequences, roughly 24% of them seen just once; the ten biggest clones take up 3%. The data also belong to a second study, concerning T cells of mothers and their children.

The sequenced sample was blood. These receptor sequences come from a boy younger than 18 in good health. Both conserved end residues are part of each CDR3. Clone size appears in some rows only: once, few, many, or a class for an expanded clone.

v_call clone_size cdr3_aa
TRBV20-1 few CSAQGPAGSEAFF
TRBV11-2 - CASSLSETYEQYF
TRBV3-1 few CASSYRLAGPSFF
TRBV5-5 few CASSRGGSPLHF
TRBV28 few CASSLGSPYGYTF
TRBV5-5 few CASSLGPGSANTGELFF
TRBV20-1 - CSATGSYSDQPQHF
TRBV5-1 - CASGLTVSYSYEQYF
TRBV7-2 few CASSLPGSSPLHF
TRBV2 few CASSGICSGANVLTF
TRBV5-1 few CASSLGGRRGTQYF
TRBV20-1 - CSAPTGGTGETQYF
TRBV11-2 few CASSSVRGFWTEAFF
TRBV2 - CASTKGAAKNIQYF
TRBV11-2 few CASSPGTPSSGANVLTF
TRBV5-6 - CASSTFYRGPETQYF
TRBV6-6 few CASSPGIFNEKLFF